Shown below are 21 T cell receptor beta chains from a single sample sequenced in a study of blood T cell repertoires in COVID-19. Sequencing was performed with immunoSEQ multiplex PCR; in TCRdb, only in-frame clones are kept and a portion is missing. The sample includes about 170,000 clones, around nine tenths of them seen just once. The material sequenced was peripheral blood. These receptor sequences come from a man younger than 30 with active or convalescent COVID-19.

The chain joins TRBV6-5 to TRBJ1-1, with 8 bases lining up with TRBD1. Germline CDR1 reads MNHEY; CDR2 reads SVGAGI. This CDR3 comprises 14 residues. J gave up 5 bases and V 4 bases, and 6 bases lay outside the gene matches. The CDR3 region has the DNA TGTGCCAGCAGTTCGACAGGGGCTTCGACTGAAGCTTTCTTT. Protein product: CASSSTGASTEAFF.

CDR3: CASSGGRDIQVGYTF. CDR3 coding DNA: TGTGCCAGCAGTGGGGGCAGGGACATCCAGGTTGGCTACACCTTC. The chain joins TRBV6-6 to TRBJ1-2; D may be TRBD1 (6 bases). Trimming removed 5 bases from V and 7 bases from J, with 20 bases in between. The CDR3 consists of 15 residues. Germline CDR1 reads MNHNY; CDR2 reads SVGAGI (reference sequence).

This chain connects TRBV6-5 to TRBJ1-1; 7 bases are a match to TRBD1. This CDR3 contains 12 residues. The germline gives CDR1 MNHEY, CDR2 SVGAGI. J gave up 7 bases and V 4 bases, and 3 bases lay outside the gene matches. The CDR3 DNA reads TGTGCCAGCAGTTCGGACAGGTATGAAGCTTTCTTT. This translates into CASSSDRYEAFF.

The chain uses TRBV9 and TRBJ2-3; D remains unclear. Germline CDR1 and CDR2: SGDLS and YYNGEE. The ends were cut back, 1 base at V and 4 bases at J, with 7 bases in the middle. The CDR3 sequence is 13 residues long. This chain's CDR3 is CASSVPGSDTQYF. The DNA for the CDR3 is TGTGCCAGCAGCGTACCTGGCTCAGATACGCAGTATTTT.

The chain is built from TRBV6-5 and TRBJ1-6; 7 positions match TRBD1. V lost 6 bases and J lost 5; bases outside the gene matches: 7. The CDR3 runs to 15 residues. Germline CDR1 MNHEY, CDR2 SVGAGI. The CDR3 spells CASSWGDSDNSPLHF. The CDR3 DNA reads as TGTGCCAGCAGCTGGGGGGACAGCGATAATTCACCCCTCCACTTT.

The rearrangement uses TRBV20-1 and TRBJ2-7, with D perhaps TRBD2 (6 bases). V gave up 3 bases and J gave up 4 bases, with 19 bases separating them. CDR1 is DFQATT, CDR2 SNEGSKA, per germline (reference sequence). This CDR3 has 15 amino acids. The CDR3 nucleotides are TGCAGTGCTAGTGGTGGCGGCCGGGGAGGTTACGAGCAGTACGTC. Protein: CSASGGGRGGYEQYV.

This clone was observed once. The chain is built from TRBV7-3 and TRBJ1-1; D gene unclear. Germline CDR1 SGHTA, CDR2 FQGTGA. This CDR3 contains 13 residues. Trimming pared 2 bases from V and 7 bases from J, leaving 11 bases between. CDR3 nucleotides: TGTGCCAGCAGCTTATCTCCGGCGGGTGAAGCTTTCTTT. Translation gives CASSLSPAGEAFF.

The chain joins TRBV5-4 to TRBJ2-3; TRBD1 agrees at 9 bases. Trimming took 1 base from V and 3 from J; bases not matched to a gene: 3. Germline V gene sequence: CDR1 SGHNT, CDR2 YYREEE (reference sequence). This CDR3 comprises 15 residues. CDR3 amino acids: CASSLRDRETDTQYF. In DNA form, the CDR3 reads TGTGCCAGCAGCTTGCGGGACAGGGAAACAGATACGCAGTATTTT.

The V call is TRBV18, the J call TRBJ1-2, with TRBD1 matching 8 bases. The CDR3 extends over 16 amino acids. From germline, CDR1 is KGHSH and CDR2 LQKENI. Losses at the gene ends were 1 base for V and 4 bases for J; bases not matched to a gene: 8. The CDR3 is CASSPLPDREIYGYTF. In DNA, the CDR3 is TGTGCCAGCTCACCACTCCCGGACAGGGAAATCTATGGCTACACCTTC.

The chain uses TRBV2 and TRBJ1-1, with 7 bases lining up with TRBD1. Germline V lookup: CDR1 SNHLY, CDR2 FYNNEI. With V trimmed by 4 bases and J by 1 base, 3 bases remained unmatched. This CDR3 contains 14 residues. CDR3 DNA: TGTGCCAGCAGTGTAGGGGGCGGGAACACTGAAGCTTTCTTT. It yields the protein CASSVGGGNTEAFF.

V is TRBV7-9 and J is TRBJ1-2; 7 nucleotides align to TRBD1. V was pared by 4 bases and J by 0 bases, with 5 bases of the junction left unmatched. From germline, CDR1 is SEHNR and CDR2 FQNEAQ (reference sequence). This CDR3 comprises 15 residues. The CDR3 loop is CASSSWTGPNYGYTF. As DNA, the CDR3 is TGTGCCAGCAGCTCATGGACAGGACCTAACTATGGCTACACCTTC.

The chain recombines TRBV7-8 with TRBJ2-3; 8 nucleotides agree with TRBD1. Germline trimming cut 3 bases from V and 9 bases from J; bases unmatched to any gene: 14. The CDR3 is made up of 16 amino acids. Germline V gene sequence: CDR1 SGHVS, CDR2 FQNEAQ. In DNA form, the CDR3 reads TGTGCCAGCAGCTTTCTGCAGGGGGCGTCGGGGTTAACGCAGTATTTT. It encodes CASSFLQGASGLTQYF.

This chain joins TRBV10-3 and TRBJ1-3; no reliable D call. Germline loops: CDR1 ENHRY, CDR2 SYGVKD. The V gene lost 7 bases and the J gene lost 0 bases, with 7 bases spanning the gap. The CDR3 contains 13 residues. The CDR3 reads CAIMAGSGNTIYF. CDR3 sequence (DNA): TGTGCCATCATGGCAGGCTCTGGAAACACCATATATTTT.

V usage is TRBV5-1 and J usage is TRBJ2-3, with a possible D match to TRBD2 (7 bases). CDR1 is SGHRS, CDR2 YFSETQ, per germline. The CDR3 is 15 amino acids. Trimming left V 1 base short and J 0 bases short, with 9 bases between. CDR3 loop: CASSLRGASTDTQYF. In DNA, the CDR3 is TGCGCCAGCAGCTTGCGGGGGGCTAGCACAGATACGCAGTATTTT.

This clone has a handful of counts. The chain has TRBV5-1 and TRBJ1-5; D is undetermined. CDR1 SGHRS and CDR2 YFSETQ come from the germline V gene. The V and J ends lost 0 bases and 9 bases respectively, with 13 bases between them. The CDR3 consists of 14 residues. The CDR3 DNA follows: TGCGCCAGCAGCTTGGAACAGAATTCAGGGCCCCAGCATTTT. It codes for CASSLEQNSGPQHF.

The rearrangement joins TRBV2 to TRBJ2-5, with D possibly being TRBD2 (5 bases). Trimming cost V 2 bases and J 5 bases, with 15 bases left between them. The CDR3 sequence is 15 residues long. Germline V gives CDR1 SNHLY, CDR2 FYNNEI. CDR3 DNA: TGTGCCAGCAGTGAACCCAGGACTGACGAGGAGACCCAGTACTTC. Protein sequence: CASSEPRTDEETQYF.

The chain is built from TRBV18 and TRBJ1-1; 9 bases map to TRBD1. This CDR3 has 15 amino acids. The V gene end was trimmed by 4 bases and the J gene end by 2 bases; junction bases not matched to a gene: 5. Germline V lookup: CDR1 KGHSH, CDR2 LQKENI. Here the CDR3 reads CASSQRTGENTEAFF. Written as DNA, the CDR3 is TGTGCCAGCTCACAAAGGACAGGGGAAAACACTGAAGCTTTCTTT.

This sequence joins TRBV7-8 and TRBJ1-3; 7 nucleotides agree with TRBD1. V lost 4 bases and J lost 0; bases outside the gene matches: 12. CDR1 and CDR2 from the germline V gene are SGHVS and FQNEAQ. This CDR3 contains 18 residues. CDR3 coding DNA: TGTGCCAGCAGCTATAATTGGAGGGGACAGAGCTCTGGAAACACCATATATTTT. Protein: CASSYNWRGQSSGNTIYF. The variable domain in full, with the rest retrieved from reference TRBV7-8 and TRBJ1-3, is GAGVSQSPRYKVAKRGQDVALRCDPISGHVSLFWYQQALGQGPEFLTYFQNEAQLDKSGLPSDRFFAERPEGSVSTLKIQRTQQEDSAVYLCASSYNWRGQSSGNTIYFGEGSWLTVV.

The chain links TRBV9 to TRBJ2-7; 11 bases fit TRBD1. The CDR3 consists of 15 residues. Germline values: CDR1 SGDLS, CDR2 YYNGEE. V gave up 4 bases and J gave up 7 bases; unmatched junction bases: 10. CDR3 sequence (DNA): TGTGCCAGCAGCCCCAGGACAGGGGGCTCGGGGGAGCAGTACTTC. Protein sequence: CASSPRTGGSGEQYF.

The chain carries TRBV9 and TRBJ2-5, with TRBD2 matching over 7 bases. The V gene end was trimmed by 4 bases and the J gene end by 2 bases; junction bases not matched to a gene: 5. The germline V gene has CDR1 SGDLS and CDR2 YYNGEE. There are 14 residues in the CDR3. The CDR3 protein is CASSPMGGQETQYF. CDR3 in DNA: TGTGCCAGCAGCCCGATGGGAGGGCAAGAGACCCAGTACTTC.

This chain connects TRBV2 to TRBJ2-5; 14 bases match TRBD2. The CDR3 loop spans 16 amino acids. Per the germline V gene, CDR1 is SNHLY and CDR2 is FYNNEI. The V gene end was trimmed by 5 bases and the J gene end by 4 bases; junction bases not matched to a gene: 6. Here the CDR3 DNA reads TGTGCCAGCAGTCCGGGACTAGCGGGAGTTATAGAGACCCAGTACTTC. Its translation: CASSPGLAGVIETQYF.